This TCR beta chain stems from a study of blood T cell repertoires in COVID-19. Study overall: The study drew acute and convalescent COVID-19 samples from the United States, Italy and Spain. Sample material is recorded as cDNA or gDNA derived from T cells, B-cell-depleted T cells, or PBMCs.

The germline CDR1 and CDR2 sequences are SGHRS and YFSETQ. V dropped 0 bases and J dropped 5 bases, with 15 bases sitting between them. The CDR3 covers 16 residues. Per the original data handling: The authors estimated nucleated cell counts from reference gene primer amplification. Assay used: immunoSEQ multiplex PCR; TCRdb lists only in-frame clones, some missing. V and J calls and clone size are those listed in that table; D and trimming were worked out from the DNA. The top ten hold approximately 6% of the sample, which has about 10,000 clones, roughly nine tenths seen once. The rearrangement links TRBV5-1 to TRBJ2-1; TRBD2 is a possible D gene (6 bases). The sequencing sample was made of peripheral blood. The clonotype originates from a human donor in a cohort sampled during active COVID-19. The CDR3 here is CASSLGSRGTDNEQFF. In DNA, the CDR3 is TGCGCCAGCAGCTTGGGCTCCCGGGGGACGGACAATGAGCAGTTCTTC.